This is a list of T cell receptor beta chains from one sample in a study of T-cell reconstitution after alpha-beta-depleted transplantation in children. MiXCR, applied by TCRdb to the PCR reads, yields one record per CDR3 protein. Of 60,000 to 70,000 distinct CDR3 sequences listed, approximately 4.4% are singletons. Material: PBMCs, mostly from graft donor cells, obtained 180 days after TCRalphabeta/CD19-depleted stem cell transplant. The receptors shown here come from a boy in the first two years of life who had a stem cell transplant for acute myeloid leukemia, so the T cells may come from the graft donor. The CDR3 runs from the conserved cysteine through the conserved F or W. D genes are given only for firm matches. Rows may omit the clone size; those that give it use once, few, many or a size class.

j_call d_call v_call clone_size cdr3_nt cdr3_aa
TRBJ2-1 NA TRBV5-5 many TGTGCCAGCAGCTCCAGACCTTCCCCCTCCTACAATGAGCAGTTCTTC CASSSRPSPSYNEQFF
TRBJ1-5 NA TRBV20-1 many TGCAGTGCTAGAATCAGAGCTAGCAATCAGCCCCAGCATTTT CSARIRASNQPQHF
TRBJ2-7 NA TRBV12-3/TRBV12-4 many TGTGCCAGCAGTTTTCGTCAAGGCGCGTTCTACGAGCAGTACTTC CASSFRQGAFYEQYF
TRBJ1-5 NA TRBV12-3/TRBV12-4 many TGTGCCAGCAGTTTAGGTGGCCGGTGGTCCCAGCATTTT CASSLGGRWSQHF
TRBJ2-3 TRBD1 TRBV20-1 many TGCAGTGCGTTGCCGGGACAGGCAGGAGATACGCAGTATTTT CSALPGQAGDTQYF
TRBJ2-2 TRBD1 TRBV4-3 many TGCGCCAGCAGCCCCTGGACAGGGCTGATCGGGGAGCTGTTTTTT CASSPWTGLIGELFF
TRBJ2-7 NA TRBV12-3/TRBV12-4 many TGTGCCAGCAGTTTAAGGGGGAGGCAGCTCTACGAGCAGTACTTC CASSLRGRQLYEQYF
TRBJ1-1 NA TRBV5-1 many TGCGCCAGCAGCTCCACGACAGGTGGGAGGACTGAAGCTTTCTTT CASSSTTGGRTEAFF
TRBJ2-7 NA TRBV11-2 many TGTGCCAGCAGCTTAGAAGGGCGGCCCCCCTACTACTACGAGCAGTACTTC CASSLEGRPPYYYEQYF
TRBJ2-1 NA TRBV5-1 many TGCGCCAGCAGCTTGGGGCCGTACAATGAGCAGTTCTTC CASSLGPYNEQFF
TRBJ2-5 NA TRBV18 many TGTGCCAGCTCACCCGGGGCCGAGCGGAAGACCCAGTACTTC CASSPGAERKTQYF
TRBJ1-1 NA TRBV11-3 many TGTGCCAGCAGCCGCAGGTGGGGCGCTGAAGCTTTCTTT CASSRRWGAEAFF
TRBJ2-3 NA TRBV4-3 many TGCGCCAGCAGCCAAGAAGCGGACACCGATACGCAGTATTTT CASSQEADTDTQYF
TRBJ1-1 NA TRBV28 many TGTGCCAGCTCGGGGGATAGGTGGGAGGCTTTCTTT CASSGDRWEAFF
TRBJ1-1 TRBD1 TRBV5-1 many TGCGCCAGCAGCTTGTGGCAGGGGGCGGTGAACACTGAAGCTTTCTTT CASSLWQGAVNTEAFF
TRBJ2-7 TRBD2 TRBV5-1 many TGCGCCAGCAGCCCCGGGGGGGGTCCCTCCTACGAGCAGTACTTC CASSPGGGPSYEQYF
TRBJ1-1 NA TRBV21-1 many TGTGCCAGCAGCAAAATTGGACAGGGCGGGGGGAACACTGAAGCTTTCTTT CASSKIGQGGGNTEAFF
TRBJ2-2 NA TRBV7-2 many TGTGCCAGCAGGCCCCGACCGGACACCGGGGAGCTGTTTTTT CASRPRPDTGELFF
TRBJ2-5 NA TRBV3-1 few TGTGCCAGCAGCCAAGTCCGGAAGACCCAGTACTTC CASSQVRKTQYF
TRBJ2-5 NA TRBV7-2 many TGTGCCAGCAGCTCCCGGGTGGGGAGAGGGGAGACCCAGTACTTC CASSSRVGRGETQYF
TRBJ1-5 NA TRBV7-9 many TGTGCCAGCAGCTCTCAGGAGTTCAGCAATCAGCCCCAGCATTTT CASSSQEFSNQPQHF
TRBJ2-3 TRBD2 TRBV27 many TGTGCCAGCAGTTTAAGCCGACTAGCGGGCCATACGCAGTATTTT CASSLSRLAGHTQYF
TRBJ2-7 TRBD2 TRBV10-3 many TGTGCCATCGGGGCGGGGGGGCCGGGTCGTACCGAGCAGTACTTC CAIGAGGPGRTEQYF
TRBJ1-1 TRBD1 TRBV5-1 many TGCGCCAGCAGCCCCTTGGACAGGGGGAACACTGAAGCTTTCTTT CASSPLDRGNTEAFF
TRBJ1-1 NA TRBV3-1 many TGTGCCAGCAGCCAAGATACGACAGGTGGCAGGGCAGCTTTCTTT CASSQDTTGGRAAFF
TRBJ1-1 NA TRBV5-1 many TGCGCCAGCAGCTTGGACCTTAGGAGGGAAGCTTTCTTT CASSLDLRREAFF
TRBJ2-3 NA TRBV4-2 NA TGTGCCAGCGGCCTCGGGCTCGCGGATTCTGAGCAGTATTTT CASGLGLADSEQYF
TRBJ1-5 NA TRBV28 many TGTGCCAGCAGTTCCGGGGGGGGCCTCAATCAGCCCCAGCATTTT CASSSGGGLNQPQHF
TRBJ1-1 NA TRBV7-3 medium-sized TGTGCCAGCAGCCCGGTCCCGAACACTGAAGCTTTCTTT CASSPVPNTEAFF
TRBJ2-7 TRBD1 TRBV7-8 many TGTGCCAGCAGCTTTAAGGACAGGGGCTCCTACGAGCAGTACTTC CASSFKDRGSYEQYF
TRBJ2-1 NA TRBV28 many TGTGCCAGCAGTTTAACCTCGCACAATGAGCAGTTCTTC CASSLTSHNEQFF
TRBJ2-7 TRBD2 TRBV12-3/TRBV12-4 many TGTGCCAGCAGTGGACTAGCGGGTGGGAGGAACTCCTACGAGCAGTACTTC CASSGLAGGRNSYEQYF
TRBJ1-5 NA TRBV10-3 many TGTGCCATCAGTGATGGAGGGTCCGGGGAGCCCCAGCATTTT CAISDGGSGEPQHF
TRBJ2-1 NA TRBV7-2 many TGTGCCAGCAGCTTAGCAGGACTCGTCGCCGCCAATGAGCAGTTCTTC CASSLAGLVAANEQFF
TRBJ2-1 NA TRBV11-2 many TGTGCCACCACAGGGTTGAAGGGTTACAATGAGCAGTTCTTC CATTGLKGYNEQFF
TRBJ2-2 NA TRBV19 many TGTGCCAGTAGAGGTCGCGGGCATCGAACCGGGGAGCTGTTTTTT CASRGRGHRTGELFF
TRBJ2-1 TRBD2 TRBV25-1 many TGTGCCAGCAGTGAGGGAGGGTTCAGTGAGCAGTTCTTC CASSEGGFSEQFF
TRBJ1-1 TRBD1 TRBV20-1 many TGCAGTGCTAGAGGGTCATGGGACAGTTACACTGAAGCTTTCTTT CSARGSWDSYTEAFF
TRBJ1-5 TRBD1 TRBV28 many TGTGCCACCCCGGGACAGGCGAGTGATCAGCCCCAGCATTTT CATPGQASDQPQHF
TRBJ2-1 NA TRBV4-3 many TGCGCCAGCAGCCCCCGATCGACTCCAACGGTAAATGAGCAGTTCTTC CASSPRSTPTVNEQFF
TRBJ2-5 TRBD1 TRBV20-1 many TGCAGTGCTAGAAAGACAGGGGGCCAAGAGACCCAGTACTTC CSARKTGGQETQYF
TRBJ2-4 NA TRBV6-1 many TGTGCCAGCAGTGAAGCTAGTTTCAGCCTTCAGTACTTC CASSEASFSLQYF
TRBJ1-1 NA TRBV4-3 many TGCGCCAGCAGCCAAGAGGGGCGGCACACTGAAGCTTTCTTT CASSQEGRHTEAFF
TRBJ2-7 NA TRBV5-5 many TGTGCCAGCAGCTCCCCGGGGAAGACCTACGAGCAGTACTTC CASSSPGKTYEQYF
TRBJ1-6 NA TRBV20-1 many TGCAGTGCTAGTTGGAGCTCCTATAATTCACCCCTCCACTTT CSASWSSYNSPLHF
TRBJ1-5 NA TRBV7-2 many TGTGCCAGCAGCTTAGACAGGGTGAGGCAGCCCCAGCATTTT CASSLDRVRQPQHF
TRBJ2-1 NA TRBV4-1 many TGCGCCAGCAGCCAAGATAACGGCGGGGGCTCCTCCTACAATGAGCAGTTCTTC CASSQDNGGGSSYNEQFF
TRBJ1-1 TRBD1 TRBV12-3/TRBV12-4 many TGTGCCAGCAGTTTACAGGGGGGATGGAACACTGAAGCTTTCTTT CASSLQGGWNTEAFF
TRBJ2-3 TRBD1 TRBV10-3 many TGTGCCATCAGGGGACAGACCTTAGATACGCAGTATTTT CAIRGQTLDTQYF
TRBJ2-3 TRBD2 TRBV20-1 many TGCAGTACCGGGACTAGCATAGATACGCAGTATTTT CSTGTSIDTQYF
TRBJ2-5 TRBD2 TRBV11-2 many TGTGCCAGCAGCTTCGTACCGGGGGGGCGGGAAGAGACCCAGTACTTC CASSFVPGGREETQYF
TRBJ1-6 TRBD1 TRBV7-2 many TGTGCCAGCAGCGTCGCCAGGGGGAATAATTCACCCCTCCACTTT CASSVARGNNSPLHF